The present T cell receptor beta chain was sequenced within a study of identical twins. Overall study findings and caveats: Alpha sequences out of frame and shared by twins had excess low generation probability. Twins' surplus sharing was weaker for beta out-of-frame sequences.

Trimming took off 2 bases at V and 7 bases at J, with 9 bases between the two ends. The CDR3 length is 13 residues. CDR1 MNHEY and CDR2 SVGAGI come from the germline V gene. A word on this clonotype: The antigen is undetermined.

TCRdb called the 5' RACE reads again in MiXCR, with one record for every CDR3 protein. The sample records 1.5 million to 2 million distinct CDR3 sequences, about 30% being singletons. This rearrangement joins TRBV6-5 to TRBJ2-1; D gene ambiguous. This clonotype was sampled from a newborn girl in good health. The sample comprised cord blood. The CDR3: CASSYALENEQFF. The CDR3 DNA is TGTGCCAGCAGTTACGCTCTGGAAAATGAGCAGTTCTTC.